This T cell receptor (beta chain) was identified during a study of T cells expressing NK-cell markers. TCRdb reprocessed the 5' RACE reads, keeping one entry per CDR3 protein, no DNA. Here the sample table reports 300,000 or so distinct CDR3 sequences. The germline CDR1 and CDR2 sequences are SGDLS and YYNGEE. This CDR3 contains 16 residues. The clonotype was recovered from a woman aged 18 to 69 in good health. Material: blood T cells: a sorted CD56 or NKG2C T cell subset, CD4+ or CD8+ T cells, or bulk PBMC T cells (not recorded which). The V gene is TRBV9, the J gene TRBJ2-6; TCRdb lists TRBD1, though no DNA is available to test this call. The CDR3 spells CASSVGAFSGANVLTF.